These 11 T cell receptor beta chains came from one sample sequenced in a study of shared clonotypes between healthy human individuals. Using immunoSEQ multiplex PCR, the repertoire was profiled, and TCRdb retains in-frame clones only, with some absent. Of some 900,000 clones detected, about 80% appear once; the ten largest clones hold about 1.5%. Material: memory CD4+ T cells sorted from blood. The subset denotes: CD45RA-negative fraction. Source of these receptors: a man aged 18 to 30 in good health.

Concerning this clone itself: The sample has other DNA sequences that encode this CDR3 too. CDR3 residues: CASSLPNQPQHF. The CDR3 DNA reads TGTGCCAGTTCCTTACCTAATCAGCCCCAGCATTTT. The rearrangement joins TRBV2 to TRBJ1-5; D gene uncertain. The CDR3 length is 12 residues. Germline loops: CDR1 SNHLY, CDR2 FYNNEI. The ends were cut back, 9 bases at V and 4 bases at J, with 10 bases in the middle.

The rearrangement uses TRBV14 and TRBJ1-3, with D maybe TRBD1 (6 bases). Trimming cost V 1 base and J 4 bases, with 14 bases left between them. Germline V CDR1 and CDR2: SGHDN, FVKESK. The CDR3 covers 16 residues. CDR3 in DNA: TGTGCCAGCAGCCAAGCCCGGGGGGCGTTCGGAAACACCATATATTTT. Its protein product is CASSQARGAFGNTIYF.

The rearrangement links TRBV19 to TRBJ1-1, with D unclear. The V end was cut by 7 bases, the J end by 1 base, with 7 bases between. The CDR3 covers 12 residues. Germline values: CDR1 LNHDA, CDR2 SQIVND (reference sequence). The CDR3 nucleotides are TGTGCCAGTAAAACGGCGAACACTGAAGCTTTCTTT. This encodes CASKTANTEAFF.

This clone was counted only a few times. The genes are TRBV30 and TRBJ2-3, with TRBD1 matching over 7 bases. The germline gives CDR1 GTSNPN, CDR2 SVGIG (reference sequence). Germline trimming cut 0 bases from V and 2 bases from J; bases unmatched to any gene: 5. The CDR3 runs 15 residues. CDR3 sequence (DNA): TGTGCCTGGAGTGTACGACAGGGCTACACAGATACGCAGTATTTT. This gives the protein CAWSVRQGYTDTQYF.

The rearrangement uses TRBV19 and TRBJ1-5, with no clear D. Trimming removed 5 bases from V and 2 bases from J, with 10 bases in between. The CDR3 consists of 14 residues. The germline V gene encodes CDR1 LNHDA and CDR2 SQIVND (reference sequence). The CDR3 nucleotides are TGTGCCAGTAGTTTCGCAGGAGGCAATCAGCCCCAGCATTTT. Translated, it gives CASSFAGGNQPQHF.

The chain is built from TRBV4-1 and TRBJ2-1; 12 nucleotides align to TRBD2. CDR1 MGHRA and CDR2 YSYEKL come from the germline V gene. The CDR3 has 17 residues. Trimming at V came to 0 bases and at J to 8 bases, leaving 8 bases not matched to a gene. The CDR3 region has the DNA TGCGCCAGCAGCCAAGACCCTAGCGGGAGGGGTGTCGATGAGCAGTTCTTC. This codes for CASSQDPSGRGVDEQFF.

The chain is built from TRBV14 and TRBJ2-7; D perhaps matches TRBD1 (5 bases). The CDR3 runs 12 residues. V was shortened by 4 bases and J by 6 bases, with 10 bases between the two germline ends. The germline V gene encodes CDR1 SGHDN and CDR2 FVKESK. The CDR3 coding sequence is TGTGCCAGCAGCCCCAGGGTGGGCGAGCAGTACTTC. It yields the protein CASSPRVGEQYF.

The chain employs TRBV20-1 and TRBJ2-4; TRBD2 agrees at 7 bases. The V gene's germline CDR1 is DFQATT and CDR2 SNEGSKA (reference sequence). CDR3 length: 11 amino acids. V shed 6 bases, J shed 14 bases, and the junction held 10 bases outside the gene matches. CDR3 sequence (DNA): TGCAGTGCGAGGAGCGGGATCGTAGAGTACTTC. It encodes CSARSGIVEYF.

The table lists this clone with a count of one. V and J are TRBV11-2 and TRBJ1-1; 8 nucleotides align to TRBD1. CDR1 and CDR2 (germline): SGHAT, FQNNGV. This CDR3 has 15 amino acids. The J segment lost 0 bases and the V segment lost 3 bases, leaving 3 bases of the junction unmatched. The CDR3 DNA is TGTGCCAGCAGCTTTCGACAGGGGATGAACACTGAAGCTTTCTTT. Translated, it gives CASSFRQGMNTEAFF.

The J gene is TRBJ1-1, the V gene TRBV18; 7 nucleotides match TRBD1. CDR3 length: 13 amino acids. The germline V gene encodes CDR1 KGHSH and CDR2 LQKENI. Losses at the gene ends were 5 bases for V and 5 bases for J; bases not matched to a gene: 5. This CDR3 reads CASSRGRGTEAFF. Here the CDR3 DNA reads TGTGCCAGCTCAAGGGGGCGCGGGACTGAAGCTTTCTTT.

V and J are TRBV6-1 and TRBJ2-3; D ambiguous. This CDR3 contains 14 residues. CDR1 and CDR2 (germline): MNHNS, SASEGT. Trimming shortened V by 0 bases and J by 0 bases, and 4 bases separated the two germline ends. CDR3 sequence reads: CASSEALSTDTQYF. CDR3 nucleotide sequence: TGTGCCAGCAGTGAAGCGCTCAGCACAGATACGCAGTATTTT.